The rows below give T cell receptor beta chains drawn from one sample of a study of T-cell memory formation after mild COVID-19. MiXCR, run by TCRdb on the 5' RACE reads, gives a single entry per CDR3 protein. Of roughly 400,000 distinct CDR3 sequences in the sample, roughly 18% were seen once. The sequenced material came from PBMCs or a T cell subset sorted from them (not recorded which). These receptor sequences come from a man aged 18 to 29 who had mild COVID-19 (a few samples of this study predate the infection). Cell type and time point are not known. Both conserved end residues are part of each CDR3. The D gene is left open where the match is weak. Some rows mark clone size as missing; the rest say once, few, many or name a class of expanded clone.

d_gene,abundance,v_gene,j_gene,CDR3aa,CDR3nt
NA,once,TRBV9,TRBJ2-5,CASSVSTAQETQYF,TGTGCCAGCAGCGTATCGACAGCCCAAGAGACCCAGTACTTC
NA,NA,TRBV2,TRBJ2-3,CASGGFGALTTTDTQYF,TGTGCCAGCGGCGGCTTTGGGGCGCTAACTACCACAGATACGCAGTATTTT
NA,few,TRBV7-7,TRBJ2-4,CASSQGAGNIQYF,TGTGCTAGCAGTCAAGGGGCGGGAAACATTCAGTACTTC
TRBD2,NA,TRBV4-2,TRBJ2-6,CASSQSASGGAWANVLTF,TGTGCCAGCAGCCAATCGGCTAGCGGGGGGGCTTGGGCCAACGTCCTGACTTTC
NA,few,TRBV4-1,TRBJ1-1,CASSPRHVGGTEAFF,TGCGCCAGCAGCCCCAGGCACGTAGGGGGCACTGAAGCTTTCTTT
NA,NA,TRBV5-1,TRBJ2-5,CASSLLGLQETQYF,TGCGCCAGCAGCTTGTTAGGCTTACAAGAGACCCAGTACTTC
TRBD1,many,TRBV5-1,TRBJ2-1,CASRTGTGGLNEQFF,TGCGCCAGCAGGACCGGGACAGGGGGATTAAATGAGCAGTTCTTC
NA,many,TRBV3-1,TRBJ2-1,CASSQPRGSYNEQFF,TGTGCCAGCAGCCAGCCGCGGGGCTCCTACAATGAGCAGTTCTTC
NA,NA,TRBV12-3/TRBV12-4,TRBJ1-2,CASSPTSGQRLPRDYGYTF,TGTGCCAGCAGTCCTACCTCCGGACAGCGACTTCCGAGGGATTATGGCTACACCTTC
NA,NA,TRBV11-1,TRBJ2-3,CASSLNDRLITDTQYF,TGTGCCAGCAGCTTAAATGACAGGCTAATCACAGATACGCAGTATTTT
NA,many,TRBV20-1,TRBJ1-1,CSARDRRGSQNTEAFF,TGCAGTGCTAGAGATAGAAGGGGGAGCCAGAACACTGAAGCTTTCTTT
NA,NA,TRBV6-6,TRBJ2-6,CASSLDRSVLTF,TGTGCCAGCAGTCTAGATCGGTCCGTCCTGACTTTC
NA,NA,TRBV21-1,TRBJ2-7,CASPGQGNEQYF,TGTGCCAGTCCGGGACAGGGAAACGAGCAGTACTTC
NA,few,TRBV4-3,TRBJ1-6,CASSQAPVRPLHF,TGCGCCAGCAGCCAAGCCCCGGTGAGGCCCCTCCACTTT
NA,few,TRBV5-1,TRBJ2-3,CASTPLGPYGTQYF,TGCGCCAGCACCCCCCTGGGCCCTTACGGGACGCAGTATTTT
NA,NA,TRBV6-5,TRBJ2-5,CASSYRDEETQYF,TGTGCCAGCAGTTACCGGGACGAAGAGACCCAGTACTTC
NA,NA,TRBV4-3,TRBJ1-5,CASSQDRTGQPQHF,TGCGCCAGCAGCCAAGATAGGACGGGTCAGCCCCAGCATTTT
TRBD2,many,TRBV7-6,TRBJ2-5,CASSLPGGRQTQYF,TGTGCCAGCAGCCTACCCGGGGGGAGACAGACCCAGTACTTC
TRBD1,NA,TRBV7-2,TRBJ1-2,CASRPHRGRMDYGYTF,TGTGCCAGCAGGCCTCACAGGGGGCGGATGGACTATGGCTACACCTTC
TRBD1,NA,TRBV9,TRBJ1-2,CASSEGNRGNYGYTF,TGTGCCAGCAGCGAGGGAAACAGGGGAAACTATGGCTACACCTTC
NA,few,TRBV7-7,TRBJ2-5,CASSLRSQETQYF,TGTGCCAGCAGCTTACGGTCTCAAGAGACCCAGTACTTC
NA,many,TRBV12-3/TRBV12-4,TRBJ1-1,CASSLQPNTEAFF,TGTGCCAGCAGCTTACAACCGAACACTGAAGCTTTCTTT
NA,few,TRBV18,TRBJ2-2,CASSYQMNTGELFF,TGTGCCAGCTCATACCAGATGAACACCGGGGAGCTGTTTTTT
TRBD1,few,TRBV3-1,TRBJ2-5,CASSQDLGGRQTQYF,TGTGCCAGCAGCCAAGATCTAGGGGGCCGCCAGACCCAGTACTTC
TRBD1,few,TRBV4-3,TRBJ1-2,CASSQRTGTHGYTF,TGCGCCAGCAGCCAACGGACAGGGACTCATGGCTACACCTTC
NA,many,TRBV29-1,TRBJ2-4,CSVEEGTGADIQYF,TGCAGCGTTGAAGAGGGGACTGGGGCGGACATTCAGTACTTC